The entry that follows covers one TCR beta chain sequence. Its matching antigen is unknown. Combining a sample-barcoded 5' primer with a J-beta primer mix, a second PCR ran for roughly 7 to 12 cycles. Sequencing yielded, for each sample, at least 3 million paired-end reads carrying CDR3. One entry per CDR3 protein results from TCRdb running MiXCR on the 5' RACE reads. The data show 1,300,000 or so distinct CDR3 sequences, 59% seen once. This sample is part of a study of blood T cells in healthy people across ages. Overall study context: Template switching recovered approximately one barcoded beta molecule for every two T cells. Regarding the study as a whole: A roughly linear age-dependent decrease characterized TCR beta diversity per million T cells.

In terms of origin and age, donors were healthy Caucasian individuals from Russia aged about 6 to 90. The receptor was derived from a man between 18 and 29 years old in good health. The sample consisted of blood.

The CDR3: CASNGYNEQYF. The CDR3 DNA follows: TGTGCCAGCAATGGATACAATGAGCAGTACTTC. The genes are TRBV2 and TRBJ2-7, with D unresolved. CDR1 and CDR2 (germline): SNHLY, FYNNEI. The V end lost 7 bases, the J end lost 7 bases, and 11 bases lay between the germline ends. The CDR3 is 11 amino acids. Filled out from reference TRBV2 and TRBJ2-7, the complete variable domain reads EPEVTQTPSHQVTQMGQEVILRCVPISNHLYFYWYRQILGQKVEFLVSFYNNEISEKSEIFDDQFSVERPDGSNFTLKIRSTKLEDSAMYFCASNGYNEQYFGPGTRLTVT.